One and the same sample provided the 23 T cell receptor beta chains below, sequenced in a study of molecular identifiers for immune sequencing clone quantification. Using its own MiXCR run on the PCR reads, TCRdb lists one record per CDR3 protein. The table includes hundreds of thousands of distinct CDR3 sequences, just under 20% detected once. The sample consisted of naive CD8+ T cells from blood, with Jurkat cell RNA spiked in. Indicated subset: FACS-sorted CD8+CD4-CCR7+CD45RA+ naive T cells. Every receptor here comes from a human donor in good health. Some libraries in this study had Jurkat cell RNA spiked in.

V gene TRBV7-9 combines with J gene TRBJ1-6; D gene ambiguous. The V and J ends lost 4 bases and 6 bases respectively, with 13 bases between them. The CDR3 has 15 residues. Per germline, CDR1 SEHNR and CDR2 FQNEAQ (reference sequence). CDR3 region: CASSSTTLSNSPLHF. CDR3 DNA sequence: TGTGCCAGCAGCTCGACGACCCTCTCTAATTCACCCCTCCACTTT.

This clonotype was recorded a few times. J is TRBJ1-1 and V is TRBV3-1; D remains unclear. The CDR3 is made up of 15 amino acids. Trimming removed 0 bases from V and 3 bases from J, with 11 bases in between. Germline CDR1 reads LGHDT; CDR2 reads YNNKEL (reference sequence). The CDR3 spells CASSQEVYRHTEAFF. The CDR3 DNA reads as TGTGCCAGCAGCCAAGAAGTCTACCGACACACTGAAGCTTTCTTT.

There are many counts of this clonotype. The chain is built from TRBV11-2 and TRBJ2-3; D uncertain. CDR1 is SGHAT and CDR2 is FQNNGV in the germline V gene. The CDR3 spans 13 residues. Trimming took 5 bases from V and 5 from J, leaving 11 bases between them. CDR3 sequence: CASSKTAGDTQYF. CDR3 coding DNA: TGTGCCAGCAGCAAAACAGCCGGAGATACGCAGTATTTT.

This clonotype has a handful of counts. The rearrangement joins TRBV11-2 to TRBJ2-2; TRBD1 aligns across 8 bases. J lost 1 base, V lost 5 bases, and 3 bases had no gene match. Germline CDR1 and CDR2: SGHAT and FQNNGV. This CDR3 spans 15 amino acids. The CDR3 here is CASSATGENTGELFF. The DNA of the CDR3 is TGTGCCAGCAGCGCGACAGGGGAGAACACCGGGGAGCTGTTTTTT.

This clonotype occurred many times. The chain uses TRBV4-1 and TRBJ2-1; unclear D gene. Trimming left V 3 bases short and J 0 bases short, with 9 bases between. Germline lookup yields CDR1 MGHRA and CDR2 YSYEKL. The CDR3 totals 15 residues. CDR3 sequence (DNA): TGCGCCAGCAGCCAGGGCCTGAGCTCCTACAATGAGCAGTTCTTC. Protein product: CASSQGLSSYNEQFF.

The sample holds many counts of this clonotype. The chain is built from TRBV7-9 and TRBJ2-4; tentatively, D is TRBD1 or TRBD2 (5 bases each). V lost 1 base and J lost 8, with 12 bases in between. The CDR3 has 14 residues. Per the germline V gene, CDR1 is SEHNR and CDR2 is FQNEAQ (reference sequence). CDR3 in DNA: TGTGCCAGCAGCTTAGGTATCGGGGCGGACATTCAGTACTTC. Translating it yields CASSLGIGADIQYF.

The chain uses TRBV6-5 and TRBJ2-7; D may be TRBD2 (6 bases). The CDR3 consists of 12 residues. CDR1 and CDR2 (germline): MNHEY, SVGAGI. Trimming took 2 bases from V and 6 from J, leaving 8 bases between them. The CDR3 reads CASSYGGTEQYF. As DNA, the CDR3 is TGTGCCAGCAGTTACGGGGGGACCGAGCAGTACTTC.

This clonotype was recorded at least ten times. The CDR3 sequence is CASSQESGFSGNTIYF. CDR3 nucleotides: TGTGCCAGCAGTCAAGAAAGCGGGTTCTCTGGAAACACCATATATTTT. The J gene is TRBJ1-3, the V gene TRBV2; D uncertain. Trimming removed 5 bases at V and 0 bases at J, with 14 bases between. There are 16 residues in the CDR3. Germline CDR1 SNHLY, CDR2 FYNNEI.

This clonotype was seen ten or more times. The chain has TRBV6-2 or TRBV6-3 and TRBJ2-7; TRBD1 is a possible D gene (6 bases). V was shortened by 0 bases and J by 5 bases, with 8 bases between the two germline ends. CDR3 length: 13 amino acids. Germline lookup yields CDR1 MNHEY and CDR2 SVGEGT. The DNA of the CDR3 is TGTGCCAGCAGTTACTCCAGGGGAGACGAGCAGTACTTC. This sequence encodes CASSYSRGDEQYF.

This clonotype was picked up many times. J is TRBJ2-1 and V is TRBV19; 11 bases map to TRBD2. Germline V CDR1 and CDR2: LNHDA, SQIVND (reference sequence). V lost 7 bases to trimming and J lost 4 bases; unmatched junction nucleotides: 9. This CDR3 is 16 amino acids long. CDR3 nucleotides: TGTGCCAGTACTCAAACCGGGACTAGCGGATACAATGAGCAGTTCTTC. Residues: CASTQTGTSGYNEQFF.

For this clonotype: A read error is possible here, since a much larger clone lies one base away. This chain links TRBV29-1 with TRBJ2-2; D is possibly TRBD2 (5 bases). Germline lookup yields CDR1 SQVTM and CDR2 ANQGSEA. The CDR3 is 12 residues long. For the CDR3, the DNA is TGCAGCGTTGTAGTATTCCCCGGGGAGCTGCTTTTT. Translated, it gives CSVVVFPGELLF.

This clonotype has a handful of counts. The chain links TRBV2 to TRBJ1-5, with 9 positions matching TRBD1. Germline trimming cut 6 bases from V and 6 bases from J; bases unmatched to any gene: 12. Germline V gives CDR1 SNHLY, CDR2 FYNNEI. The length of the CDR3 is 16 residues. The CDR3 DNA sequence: TGTGCCAGCAGACCAGGGACAGGGCTTTCGAGTCAGCCCCAGCATTTT. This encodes CASRPGTGLSSQPQHF.

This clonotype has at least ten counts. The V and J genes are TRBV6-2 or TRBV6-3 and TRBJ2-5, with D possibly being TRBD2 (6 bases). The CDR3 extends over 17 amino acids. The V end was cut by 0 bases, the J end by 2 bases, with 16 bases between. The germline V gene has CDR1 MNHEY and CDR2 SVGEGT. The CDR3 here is CASSYSWDFESQETQYF. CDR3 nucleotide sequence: TGTGCCAGCAGTTACTCGTGGGACTTCGAAAGTCAAGAGACCCAGTACTTC.

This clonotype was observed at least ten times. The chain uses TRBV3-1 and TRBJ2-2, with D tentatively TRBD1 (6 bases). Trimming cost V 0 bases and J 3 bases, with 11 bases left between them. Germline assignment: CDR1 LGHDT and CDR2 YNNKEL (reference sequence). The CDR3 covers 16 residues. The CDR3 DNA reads TGTGCCAGCAGCCAAGAGTCCAGGGGTTACACCGGGGAGCTGTTTTTT. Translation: CASSQESRGYTGELFF.

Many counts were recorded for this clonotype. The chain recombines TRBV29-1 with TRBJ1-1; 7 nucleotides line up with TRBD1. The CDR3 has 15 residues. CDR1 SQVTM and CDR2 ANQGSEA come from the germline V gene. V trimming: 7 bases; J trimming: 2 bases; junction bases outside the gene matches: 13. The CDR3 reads CSDTSRDSINTEAFF. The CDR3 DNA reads TGCAGCGATACCTCTCGGGACAGTATTAACACTGAAGCTTTCTTT.

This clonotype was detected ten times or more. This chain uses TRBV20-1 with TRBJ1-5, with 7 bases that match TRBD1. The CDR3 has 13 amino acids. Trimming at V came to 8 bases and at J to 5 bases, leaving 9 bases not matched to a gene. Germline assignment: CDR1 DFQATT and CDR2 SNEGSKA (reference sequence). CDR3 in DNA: TGCAGTCTCAGGGGGGGCGGGGATCAGCCCCAGCATTTT. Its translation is CSLRGGGDQPQHF.

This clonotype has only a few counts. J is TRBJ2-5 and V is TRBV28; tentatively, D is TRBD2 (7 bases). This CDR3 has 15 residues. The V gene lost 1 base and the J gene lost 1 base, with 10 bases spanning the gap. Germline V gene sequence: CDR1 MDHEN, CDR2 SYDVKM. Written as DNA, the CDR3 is TGTGCCAGCAGTTTATTACGGGGGGCCCAAGAGACCCAGTACTTC. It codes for CASSLLRGAQETQYF. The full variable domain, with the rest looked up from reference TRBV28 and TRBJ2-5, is DVKVTQSSRYLVKRTGEKVFLECVQDMDHENMFWYRQDPGLGLRLIYFSYDVKMKEKGDIPEGYSVSREKKERFSLILESASTNQTSMYLCASSLLRGAQETQYFGPGTRLLVL.

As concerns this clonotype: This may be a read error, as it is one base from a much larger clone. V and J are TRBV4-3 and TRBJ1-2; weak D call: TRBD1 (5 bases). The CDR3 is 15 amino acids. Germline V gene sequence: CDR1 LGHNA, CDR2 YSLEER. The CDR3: CASSQELVGAHGCTF. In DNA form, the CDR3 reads TGCGCCAGCAGCCAAGAACTGGTAGGGGCGCATGGCTGCACCTTC.

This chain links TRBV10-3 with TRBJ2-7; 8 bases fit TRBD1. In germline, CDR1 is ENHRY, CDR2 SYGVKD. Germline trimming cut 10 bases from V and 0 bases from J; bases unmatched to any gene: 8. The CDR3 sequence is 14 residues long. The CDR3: CASGQGLRSYEQYF. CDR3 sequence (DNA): TGTGCCAGCGGACAGGGCCTGCGCTCCTACGAGCAGTACTTC.

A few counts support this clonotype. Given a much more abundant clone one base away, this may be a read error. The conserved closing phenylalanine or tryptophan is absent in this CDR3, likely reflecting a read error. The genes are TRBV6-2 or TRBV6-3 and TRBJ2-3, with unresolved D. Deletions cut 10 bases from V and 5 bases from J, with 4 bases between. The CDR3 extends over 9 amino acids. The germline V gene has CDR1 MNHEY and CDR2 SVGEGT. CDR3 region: CANVDTQYS. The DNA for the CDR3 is TGTGCCAACGTAGATACGCAGTATTCT.

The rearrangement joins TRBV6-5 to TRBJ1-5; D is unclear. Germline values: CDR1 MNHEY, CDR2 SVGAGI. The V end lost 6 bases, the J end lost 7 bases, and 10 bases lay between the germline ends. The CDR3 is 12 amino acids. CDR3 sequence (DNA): TGTGCCAGCAGGGAAGCTGGACAGCCCCAGCATTTT. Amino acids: CASREAGQPQHF.

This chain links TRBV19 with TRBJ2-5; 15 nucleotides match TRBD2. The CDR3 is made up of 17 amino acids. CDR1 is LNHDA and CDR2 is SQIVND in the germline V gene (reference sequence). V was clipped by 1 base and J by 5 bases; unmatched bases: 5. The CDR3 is CASSIGTSGRAGETQYF. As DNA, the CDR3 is TGTGCCAGTAGTATAGGGACTAGCGGGAGGGCCGGGGAGACCCAGTACTTC.

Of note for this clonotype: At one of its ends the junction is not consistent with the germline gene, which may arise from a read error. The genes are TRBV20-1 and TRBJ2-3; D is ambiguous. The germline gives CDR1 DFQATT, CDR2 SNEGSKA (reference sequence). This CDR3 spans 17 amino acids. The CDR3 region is CGARGPAPAPDADTQYF. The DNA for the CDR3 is TGCGGTGCTAGAGGACCAGCGCCAGCCCCAGACGCAGATACGCAGTATTTT.